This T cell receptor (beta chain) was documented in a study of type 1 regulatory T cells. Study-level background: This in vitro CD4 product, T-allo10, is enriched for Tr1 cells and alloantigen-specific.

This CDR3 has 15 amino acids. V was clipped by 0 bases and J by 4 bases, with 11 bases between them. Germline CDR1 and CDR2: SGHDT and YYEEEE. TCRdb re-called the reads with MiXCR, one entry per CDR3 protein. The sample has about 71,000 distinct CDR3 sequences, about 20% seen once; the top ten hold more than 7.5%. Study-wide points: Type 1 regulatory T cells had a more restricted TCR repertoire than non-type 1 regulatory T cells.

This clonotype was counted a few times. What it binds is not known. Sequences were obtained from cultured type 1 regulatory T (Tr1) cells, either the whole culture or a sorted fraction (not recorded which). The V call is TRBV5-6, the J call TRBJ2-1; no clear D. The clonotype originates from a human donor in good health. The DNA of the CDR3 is TGTGCCAGCAGCTTGGGCGGAGTGGGATACAATGAGCAGTTCTTC. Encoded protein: CASSLGGVGYNEQFF.